This record concerns one TCR beta chain sequence. Its antigen is undetermined. ViraFEST assay sequencing came after antigen-specific CD4+ T cells were expanded with viral peptide pools. Cells that had been cultured for approximately ten days were the source of isolated CD4+ T cells. The person's infection with SARS-CoV-2, confirmed by PCR, took place between March and December 2020. Wells of around 2 million PBMC each were grown with roughly 10 IU/ml IL-2 and about 9.6 ug/ml peptides. This specimen belongs to a study of vaccination effects on CD4 cells after COVID-19. Study at large: The participants, recipients of two vaccine doses, got either BNT162b2 or mRNA-1273. Sample collection from a couple of convalescent patients occurred 16 days and one week before vaccination. Findings and caveats of the study: New vaccine-induced clones dominated convalescents' post-vaccine spike-reactive clones.

Sequencing was performed with immunoSEQ multiplex PCR; in TCRdb, only in-frame clones are kept and a portion is missing. The table has around 40,000 clones, under 80% seen once. Germline CDR1 SGHRS, CDR2 YFSETQ. Trimming shortened V by 3 bases and J by 8 bases, and 17 bases separated the two germline ends. This CDR3 has 14 amino acids. This receptor was taken from a human donor who had a prior SARS-CoV-2 infection. The material was CD4+ T cells from PBMCs cultured with a peptide pool, obtained before COVID-19 vaccination. V and J are TRBV5-1 and TRBJ1-2, with D possibly TRBD1 on 5 matching bases. CDR3 coding DNA: TGCGCCAGCAGCTATGTTGAGGGGACTGGCGGCTACACCTTC. The encoded protein is CASSYVEGTGGYTF.